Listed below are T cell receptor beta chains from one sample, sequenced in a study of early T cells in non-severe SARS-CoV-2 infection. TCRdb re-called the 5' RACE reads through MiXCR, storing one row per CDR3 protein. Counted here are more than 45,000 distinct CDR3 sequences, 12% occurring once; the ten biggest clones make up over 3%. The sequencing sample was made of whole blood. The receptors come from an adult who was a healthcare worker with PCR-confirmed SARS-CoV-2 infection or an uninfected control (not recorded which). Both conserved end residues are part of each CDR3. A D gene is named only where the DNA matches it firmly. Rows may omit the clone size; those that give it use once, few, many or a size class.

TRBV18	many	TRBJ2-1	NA	CASSPKDQQFF	TGTGCCAGCTCACCAAAAGATCAGCAGTTCTTC
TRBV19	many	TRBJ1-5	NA	CASTLGGAGQPQHF	TGTGCCAGTACCCTGGGTGGGGCCGGGCAGCCCCAGCATTTT
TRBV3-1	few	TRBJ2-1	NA	CASSRGSEQFF	TGTGCCAGCAGTCGGGGGAGTGAGCAGTTCTTC
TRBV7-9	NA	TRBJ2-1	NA	CASPPGEEGTHNEQFF	TGTGCCAGCCCTCCCGGAGAGGAGGGGACCCACAATGAGCAGTTCTTC
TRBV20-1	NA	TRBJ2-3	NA	CSASEVAVEADTQYF	TGCAGTGCATCCGAGGTAGCGGTTGAGGCAGATACGCAGTATTTT
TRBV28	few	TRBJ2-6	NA	CASSGTSSLSSGANVLTF	TGTGCCAGCAGTGGTACTAGCTCCCTGAGCTCTGGGGCCAACGTCCTGACTTTC
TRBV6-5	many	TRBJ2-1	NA	CASRPYVSGEQFF	TGTGCCAGCAGGCCCTACGTGAGTGGTGAGCAGTTCTTC
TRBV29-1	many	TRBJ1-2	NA	CSVVFSLGGYTF	TGCAGCGTTGTGTTCTCCCTCGGTGGCTACACCTTC
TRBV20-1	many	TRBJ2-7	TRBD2	CSARDLGAGLAAYEQYF	TGCAGTGCTAGAGATTTGGGTGCGGGACTAGCGGCCTACGAGCAGTACTTC
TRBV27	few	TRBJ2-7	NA	CASSFTGGYEQYF	TGTGCCAGCAGTTTTACAGGAGGCTACGAGCAGTACTTC
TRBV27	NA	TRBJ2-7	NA	CASSLVPAYEQYF	TGTGCCAGCAGTTTAGTACCAGCCTACGAGCAGTACTTC
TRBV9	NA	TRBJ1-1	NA	CASSSRQRDYGAEAFF	TGTGCCAGCAGCTCCCGACAGCGGGATTACGGCGCTGAAGCTTTCTTT
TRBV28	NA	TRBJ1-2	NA	CASSPQGRKNYGYTF	TGTGCCAGCAGTCCTCAGGGACGGAAGAACTATGGCTACACCTTC
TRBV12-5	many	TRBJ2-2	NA	CASGLVLGPNTGELFF	TGTGCTAGTGGTTTGGTTCTGGGCCCAAACACCGGGGAGCTGTTTTTT
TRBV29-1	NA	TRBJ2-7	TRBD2	CSVDGLAGKVYEQYF	TGCAGCGTTGACGGACTAGCGGGAAAAGTTTACGAGCAGTACTTC
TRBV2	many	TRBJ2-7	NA	CASRLRGEVGGQYF	TGTGCCAGCAGATTGAGAGGGGAGGTCGGTGGGCAGTACTTC
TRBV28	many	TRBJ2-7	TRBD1	CASSTGGFSYEQYF	TGTGCCAGCAGTACAGGGGGTTTTTCCTACGAGCAGTACTTC
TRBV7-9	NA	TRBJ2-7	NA	CASSSTGDSNSYEQYF	TGTGCCAGCAGCTCTACGGGAGACAGCAACTCCTACGAGCAGTACTTC
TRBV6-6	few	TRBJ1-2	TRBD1	CASTPGGGYTF	TGTGCCAGCACCCCAGGGGGTGGCTACACCTTC
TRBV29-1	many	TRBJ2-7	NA	CSVSSVSSYEQYF	TGCAGCGTGTCATCTGTCAGCTCCTACGAGCAGTACTTC
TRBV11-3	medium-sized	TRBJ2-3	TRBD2	CASSRSTGGTDTQYF	TGTGCCAGCAGCCGTAGTACGGGGGGGACAGATACGCAGTATTTT
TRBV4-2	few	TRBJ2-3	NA	CASSTKWGLNTDTQYF	TGTGCCAGCAGCACGAAATGGGGTCTTAACACAGATACGCAGTATTTT
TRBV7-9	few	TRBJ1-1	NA	CASSFTGTEAFF	TGTGCCAGCAGCTTCACAGGTACTGAAGCTTTCTTT
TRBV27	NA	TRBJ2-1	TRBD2	CASSQVGLAGLNEQFF	TGTGCCAGCAGTCAAGTGGGACTAGCGGGACTCAATGAGCAGTTCTTC
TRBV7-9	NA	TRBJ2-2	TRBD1	CASSWTGNTGELFF	TGTGCCAGCAGCTGGACAGGGAACACCGGGGAGCTGTTTTTT
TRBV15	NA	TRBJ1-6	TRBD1	CATGDSSYNSPLHF	TGTGCCACCGGGGACAGTTCCTATAATTCACCCCTCCACTTT
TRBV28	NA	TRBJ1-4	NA	CASSSSMGKLFF	TGTGCCAGCAGTTCGTCGATGGGAAAACTGTTTTTT
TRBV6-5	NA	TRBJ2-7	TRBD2	CASSYPSGTASYEQYF	TGTGCCAGCAGTTACCCCAGCGGGACCGCCTCCTACGAGCAGTACTTC
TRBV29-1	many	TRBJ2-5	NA	CSVEPNVGTQYF	TGCAGCGTTGAACCGAACGTAGGGACCCAGTACTTC
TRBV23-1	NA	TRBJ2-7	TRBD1	CASSQGQAGTGPHEQYF	TGCGCCAGCAGTCAGGGTCAGGCGGGGACAGGCCCCCACGAGCAGTACTTC
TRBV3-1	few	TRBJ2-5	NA	CASRTGYSETQYF	TGTGCCAGCAGAACGGGGTATTCAGAGACCCAGTACTTC
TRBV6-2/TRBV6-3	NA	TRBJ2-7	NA	CASSWGPPPGNEQYF	TGTGCCAGCAGTTGGGGGCCTCCCCCAGGGAACGAGCAGTACTTC
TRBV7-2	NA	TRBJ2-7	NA	CASSSSGHEGEQYF	TGTGCCAGCAGTTCATCGGGACACGAAGGCGAGCAGTACTTC
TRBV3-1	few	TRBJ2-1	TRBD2	CASSRPTSGINEQFF	TGTGCCAGCAGCCGCCCCACTAGCGGGATTAATGAGCAGTTCTTC
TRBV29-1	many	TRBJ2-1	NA	CSADYNEQFF	TGCAGCGCTGACTACAATGAGCAGTTCTTC
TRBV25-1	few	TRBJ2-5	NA	CASSEFPEETQYF	TGTGCCAGCAGTGAATTCCCAGAAGAGACCCAGTACTTC
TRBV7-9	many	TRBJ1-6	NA	CASSLGTRGVSPLHF	TGTGCCAGCAGCTTAGGTACCAGGGGTGTTTCACCCCTCCACTTT
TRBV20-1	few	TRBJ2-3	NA	CSAREQKYTDTQYF	TGCAGTGCGAGGGAGCAGAAATACACAGATACGCAGTATTTT
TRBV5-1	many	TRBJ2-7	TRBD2	CASSLAGGSYEQYF	TGCGCCAGCTCCCTAGCGGGAGGAAGCTACGAGCAGTACTTC
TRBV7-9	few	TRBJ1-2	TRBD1	CASSTQAGTGDGYTF	TGTGCCAGCAGTACTCAGGCCGGGACAGGGGACGGCTACACCTTC
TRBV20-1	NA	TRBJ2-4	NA	CSAIAAGKNIQHF	TGCAGTGCTATTGCAGCAGGCAAAAACATTCAGCACTTC
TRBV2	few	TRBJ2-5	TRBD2	CASRTSSGSETQYF	TGTGCCAGCAGAACCTCTAGCGGGAGCGAGACCCAGTACTTC
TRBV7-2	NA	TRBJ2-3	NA	CASSLAFGGSTDTQYF	TGTGCCAGCAGCTTAGCGTTTGGCGGGAGCACAGATACGCAGTATTTT
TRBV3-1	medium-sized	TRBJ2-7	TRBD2	CASSRTSGSYEQYF	TGTGCCAGCAGCCGGACTAGCGGGAGCTACGAGCAGTACTTC
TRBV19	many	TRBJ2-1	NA	CASTALAGKSYNEQFF	TGTGCCAGTACCGCGCTAGCTGGGAAGTCCTACAATGAGCAGTTCTTC
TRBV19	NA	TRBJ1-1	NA	CASRDSLETEAFF	TGTGCCAGTAGGGACAGTCTTGAAACTGAAGCTTTCTTT
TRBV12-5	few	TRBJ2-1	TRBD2	CASGLVPLGLAGGPSYNEQFF	TGTGCTAGTGGTTTGGTACCCCTGGGACTAGCGGGAGGGCCGAGCTACAATGAGCAGTTCTTC
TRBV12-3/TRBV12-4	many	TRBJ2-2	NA	CASTGPGELFF	TGTGCCAGCACGGGTCCCGGGGAGCTGTTTTTT
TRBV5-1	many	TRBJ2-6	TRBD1	CASSLVPGQNVLTF	TGCGCCAGCAGCTTGGTCCCGGGACAGAACGTCCTGACTTTC
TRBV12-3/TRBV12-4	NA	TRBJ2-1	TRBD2	CASRSSGRIYNEQFF	TGTGCCAGCAGGTCTAGCGGGAGGATCTACAATGAGCAGTTCTTC
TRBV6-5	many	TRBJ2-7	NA	CASSFKGGQYF	TGTGCCAGCAGCTTCAAAGGCGGGCAGTACTTC
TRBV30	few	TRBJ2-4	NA	CAWRDGLDRGPKNIQYF	TGTGCCTGGAGGGATGGACTGGATCGAGGACCCAAAAACATTCAGTACTTC